This TCR beta chain appears in the sequencing data of a study of blood T cells in healthy people across ages. Study context: Per two T cells, template switching captured roughly one barcoded beta molecule.

The V gene's germline CDR1 is KGHSH and CDR2 LQKENI. Trimming took off 0 bases at V and 4 bases at J, with 10 bases between the two ends. This CDR3 has 14 amino acids. The authors isolated at least 6 million PBMCs per sample. The use of a sample-barcoded 5' primer and a J-beta primer mix characterized a second PCR of about 6 to 11 cycles. Via MiXCR, TCRdb re-called the 5' RACE reads, giving one row per CDR3 protein. The sample records under 850,000 distinct CDR3 sequences, 35% to 40% being singletons. This clonotype was detected a few times. Its target is unknown. Broader study findings: Long-lived donors exceeded aged donors in naive CD4+ cells and diversity. In older individuals, TCR beta diversity per million T cells was lower, falling roughly linearly with age.

The sequenced material came from blood. The V and J genes are TRBV18 and TRBJ2-7; a possible D gene is TRBD1 (6 bases). The clonotype comes from a young man in good health. In DNA form, the CDR3 reads TGTGCCAGCTCACCACCGGGGGCTGGGTACGAGCAGTACTTC. As protein: CASSPPGAGYEQYF.